The next 5 T cell receptor beta chains were all read from a single sample in a study of blood T cell repertoires in COVID-19 (dated by TCRdb to 2019 to 2021). Libraries came from the immunoSEQ multiplex PCR assay. Held by TCRdb, this immuneACCESS table contains in-frame sequences only and omits some clones. Under half of the omission traces to an unresolved V gene where checked; the cause of the rest is unknown. Here the sample has 150,000 to 200,000 clones; about 88% occur a single time. The biggest ten clones account for under 30% of the sample. The sample taken for sequencing was PBMCs or T cells enriched from blood (not recorded which). The receptors shown here come from a woman between 40 and 55 years old in a cohort exposed to, infected with or recovered from COVID-19 (not recorded which).

The DNA for the CDR3 is TGCGCCAGCAGCGTCGGGACAACCTCTGGAAACACCATATATTTT. Translation: CASSVGTTSGNTIYF. J is TRBJ1-3 and V is TRBV5-1, with a tentative D call TRBD1 (6 bases). The CDR3 consists of 15 residues. The germline V and J ends were trimmed by 4 bases and 0 bases, with 11 bases remaining between them. The V gene's germline CDR1 is SGHRS and CDR2 YFSETQ.

In nucleotides, the CDR3 is TGTGCCAGCAGCGTAGGGAGGGCAATATATTTT. It codes for CASSVGRAIYF. V is TRBV9 and J is TRBJ1-3; D is ambiguous. The CDR3 loop spans 11 amino acids. The germline V gene encodes CDR1 SGDLS and CDR2 YYNGEE. V was clipped by 0 bases and J by 13 bases, with 8 bases between them.

This clone was seen a few times. The chain combines TRBV4-2 with TRBJ2-1, with 15 bases aligning to TRBD2. In germline, CDR1 is LGHNA, CDR2 YNFKEQ. The CDR3 is made up of 17 amino acids. V was pared by 0 bases and J by 8 bases, with 5 bases of the junction left unmatched. CDR3 bases: TGTGCCAGCAGCCAAGATTATGGGACTAGCGGGAGGTATGAGCAGTTCTTC. Its translation is CASSQDYGTSGRYEQFF.

This clone appeared a single time. The rearrangement joins TRBV5-5 to TRBJ1-1; TRBD1 agrees at 7 bases. In germline, CDR1 is SGHKS, CDR2 YYEKEE (reference sequence). Trimming cost V 2 bases and J 1 base; bases outside gene matches: 2. This CDR3 has 14 residues. The CDR3, as DNA: TGTGCCAGCAGCTTATACAGGGGGAACACTGAAGCTTTCTTT. Protein product: CASSLYRGNTEAFF.

The rearrangement joins TRBV10-1 to TRBJ1-1; D not certain. V lost 6 bases and J lost 3, with 11 bases in between. The CDR3 runs 13 residues. Germline values: CDR1 WNHNN, CDR2 SYGVQD (reference sequence). This chain's CDR3 is CASSETPHTEAFF. CDR3 DNA sequence: TGCGCCAGCAGCGAGACACCTCACACTGAAGCTTTCTTT.